One and the same sample provided the 7 T cell receptor beta chains below, sequenced in a study of control samples from healthy donors and cancer patients. Libraries were prepared by immunoSEQ multiplex PCR; TCRdb keeps only in-frame clonotypes and omits some of them. The sample consists of under 15,000 clones, approximately 90% of them appearing once. The sequencing input was formalin-fixed, paraffin-embedded tissue. These receptors came from a male donor with melanoma.

The rearrangement joins TRBV13 to TRBJ2-1; 9 positions match TRBD2. This CDR3 region has 15 residues. Germline-derived CDR1 and CDR2 are PRHDT and FYEKMQ (reference sequence). The V gene end was trimmed by 2 bases and the J gene end by 2 bases; junction bases not matched to a gene: 1. The CDR3 DNA sequence: TGTGCCAGCAGCTTACGACTAGCGGCCTACAATGAGCAGTTCTTC. Protein product: CASSLRLAAYNEQFF.

The gene calls are TRBV19 and TRBJ2-7, with TRBD1 identical over 7 bases. Germline V gene lookup returns CDR1 LNHDA and CDR2 SQIVND (reference sequence). CDR3 length: 14 amino acids. The junction had 6 bases not matched to a gene; V was cut back by 4 bases and J by 3 bases. CDR3 sequence reads: CASSKGRDSYEQYF. In DNA, the CDR3 is TGTGCCAGTAGTAAAGGCCGGGACAGCTACGAGCAGTACTTC.

The chain couples TRBV5-1 to TRBJ2-3; TRBD2 matches at 11 bases. The CDR3 has 14 residues. Germline values: CDR1 SGHRS, CDR2 YFSETQ. V was clipped by 5 bases and J by 7 bases; unmatched bases: 6. CDR3 sequence reads: CASRGTSGRNTQYF. For the CDR3, the DNA is TGCGCCAGCAGGGGCACTAGCGGGAGAAATACGCAGTATTTT.

As for this clone: One junction end disagrees with the germline gene, perhaps due to a read error. The gene calls are TRBV5-6 and TRBJ2-7; the match to TRBD1 covers 8 bases. Per germline, CDR1 SGHDT and CDR2 YYEEEE. CDR3 length: 14 amino acids. CDR3 residues: CASSLQGGAYEQYF. The CDR3 DNA is TGTGCCAGCAGCCTACAGGGGGGTGCCTATGAGCAGTACTTC.

The rearrangement links TRBV12-5 to TRBJ2-3, with 10 nucleotides matching TRBD2. The CDR3 length is 16 residues. Unmatched junction bases numbered 9, after V lost 5 bases and J lost 4 bases. The germline V gene has CDR1 LGHNT and CDR2 FRNRAP. CDR3 in DNA: TGTGCTAGTGGTGAAACTAGCGGGATTGGTTCAGATACGCAGTATTTT. As protein: CASGETSGIGSDTQYF.

The rearrangement uses TRBV15 and TRBJ2-5; TRBD2 is a possible D gene (6 bases). CDR3 length: 15 residues. Germline V gene data show CDR1 as LNHNV and CDR2 as YYDKDF (reference sequence). V shed 0 bases and J shed 4 bases, with 12 bases lying between them. CDR3 sequence reads: CATSRELAVGETQYF. The CDR3 DNA reads TGTGCCACCAGCAGAGAACTAGCAGTCGGAGAGACCCAGTACTTC.

The rearrangement links TRBV12-5 to TRBJ2-2; tentative D call: TRBD1 (5 bases). This CDR3 region has 19 residues. Trimming removed 1 base at V and 7 bases at J, with 25 bases between. The V gene's germline CDR1 is LGHNT and CDR2 FRNRAP. The CDR3 spells CASGLGERTGPGYGGELFF. In DNA form, the CDR3 reads TGTGCTAGTGGTTTGGGAGAACGTACGGGCCCAGGGTACGGCGGGGAGCTGTTTTTT.